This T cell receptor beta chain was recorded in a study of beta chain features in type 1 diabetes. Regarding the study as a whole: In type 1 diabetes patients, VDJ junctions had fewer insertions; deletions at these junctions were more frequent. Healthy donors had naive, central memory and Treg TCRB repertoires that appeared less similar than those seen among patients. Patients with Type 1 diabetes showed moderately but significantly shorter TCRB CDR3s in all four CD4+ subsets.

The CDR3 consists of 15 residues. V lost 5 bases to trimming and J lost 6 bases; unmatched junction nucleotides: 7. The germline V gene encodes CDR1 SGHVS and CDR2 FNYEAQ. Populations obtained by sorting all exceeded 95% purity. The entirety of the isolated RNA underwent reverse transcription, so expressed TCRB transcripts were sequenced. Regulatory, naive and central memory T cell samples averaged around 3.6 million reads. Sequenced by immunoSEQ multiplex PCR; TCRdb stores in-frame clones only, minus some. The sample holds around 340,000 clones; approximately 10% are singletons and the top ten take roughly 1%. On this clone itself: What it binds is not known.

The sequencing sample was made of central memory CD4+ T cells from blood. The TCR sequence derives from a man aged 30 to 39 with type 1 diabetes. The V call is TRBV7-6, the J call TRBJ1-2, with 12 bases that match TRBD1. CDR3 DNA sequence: TGTGCCAGCAGCCACCGGGACAGGGGGCCAGATGGCTACACCTTC. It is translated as CASSHRDRGPDGYTF.